The 32 T cell receptor beta chains presented below share a single source sample, sequenced in a study of blood T cells in healthy people across ages. Alongside a J-beta primer mix, a sample-barcoded 5' primer served in a second PCR lasting about 7 to 11 cycles. In TCRdb, the 5' RACE reads were re-called with MiXCR into one record per CDR3 protein. The sample lists about 720,000 distinct CDR3 sequences, 20% to 25% occurring once. Sequencing used blood. The receptors here all came from a man between 65 and 85 years old in good health.

For this clonotype: One end of the junction varies from germline; a read error may be responsible. For the CDR3, the DNA is TGCAGTGCTAGAGATCGGACAGGGTTGAGGAGGACTGAAGCTCTCTTT. Protein sequence: CSARDRTGLRRTEALF. The V gene is TRBV20-1, the J gene TRBJ1-1; 8 bases are shared with TRBD1. Germline V gene lookup returns CDR1 DFQATT and CDR2 SNEGSKA (reference sequence). CDR3 length: 16 residues.

The chain is built from TRBV5-1 and TRBJ2-7, with D possibly TRBD1 on 6 matching bases. Trimming pared 2 bases from V and 3 bases from J, leaving 12 bases between. The CDR3 totals 14 residues. Germline assignment: CDR1 SGHRS and CDR2 YFSETQ. The CDR3 DNA sequence: TGCGCCAGCAGCTTAGGAGGACAGTACTACGAGCAGTACTTC. Its translation: CASSLGGQYYEQYF.

This clonotype appeared a few times. This rearrangement joins TRBV7-9 to TRBJ2-5; possible D gene TRBD1, 6 bases. CDR3 size: 11 residues. CDR1 SEHNR and CDR2 FQNEAQ come from the germline V gene (reference sequence). V shed 7 bases and J shed 5 bases, with 8 bases lying between them. CDR3 in amino acids: CASKGEETQYF. CDR3 DNA: TGTGCCAGCAAGGGGGAGGAGACCCAGTACTTC.

This clonotype was recorded only once. The V call is TRBV30, the J call TRBJ2-3; D unclear. The CDR3 totals 15 residues. Germline values: CDR1 GTSNPN, CDR2 SVGIG (reference sequence). V gave up 5 bases and J gave up 2 bases, with 17 bases separating them. CDR3 nucleotides: TGTGCCTGGCTCCCGGTTTGGGATCTCACAGATACGCAGTATTTT. Protein: CAWLPVWDLTDTQYF.

The sample holds a few counts of this clonotype. The gene calls are TRBV5-1 and TRBJ1-1, with D unclear. Germline lookup yields CDR1 SGHRS and CDR2 YFSETQ. Trimming pared 5 bases from V and 4 bases from J, leaving 18 bases between. This CDR3 is built from 15 residues. CDR3 loop: CASSLQSQSRTEAFF. CDR3 coding DNA: TGCGCCAGCAGTTTACAGAGCCAGAGTCGCACTGAAGCTTTCTTT.

CDR3 protein: CASSLAQTGLTEAFF. The CDR3 DNA reads TGTGCCAGCAGTTTAGCTCAGACAGGACTTACTGAAGCTTTCTTT. This chain links TRBV12-3 or TRBV12-4 with TRBJ1-1; D may be TRBD1 (6 bases). Deletions cut 0 bases from V and 5 bases from J, with 13 bases between. CDR3 length: 15 amino acids.

In this sample, this clonotype turned up a few times. This chain connects TRBV12-3 or TRBV12-4 to TRBJ2-7; 8 bases fit TRBD1. Trimming took 6 bases from V and 5 from J; bases not matched to a gene: 12. This CDR3 contains 15 residues. The CDR3 bases are TGTGCCAGCAGCCCAGACTGGACAGGGTACCACGAGCAGTACTTC. This encodes CASSPDWTGYHEQYF.

This clonotype turned up a few times. This sequence joins TRBV5-1 and TRBJ1-1; D is unclear. V shed 3 bases and J shed 3 bases, with 9 bases lying between them. The CDR3 is 13 residues long. Germline V gene data show CDR1 as SGHRS and CDR2 as YFSETQ. The CDR3 is CASSSYGDTEAFF. The DNA of the CDR3 is TGCGCCAGCAGCTCTTACGGGGACACTGAAGCTTTCTTT. Full variable domain (outside the CDR3, taken from reference TRBV5-1 and TRBJ1-1): KAGVTQTPRYLIKTRGQQVTLSCSPISGHRSVSWYQQTPGQGLQFLFEYFSETQRNKGNFPGRFSGRQFSNSRSEMNVSTLELGDSALYLCASSSYGDTEAFFGQGTRLTVV.

The chain recombines TRBV28 with TRBJ1-2, with a possible D match to TRBD1 (5 bases). CDR1 is MDHEN, CDR2 SYDVKM, per germline. The V and J ends lost 5 bases and 7 bases respectively, with 17 bases between them. The CDR3 is 14 amino acids. The CDR3 loop reads CASSTPGRLAGYTF. DNA for the CDR3: TGTGCCAGCAGTACGCCGGGACGCCTGGCTGGCTACACCTTC.

The CDR3 sequence is CASSPSGGANEQYF. The CDR3 nucleotides are TGTGCCAGCAGCCCTAGCGGGGGGGCTAACGAGCAGTACTTC. V gene TRBV3-1 combines with J gene TRBJ2-1; 12 positions match TRBD2. The J call could be wrong; TRBJ2-7 is a better fit for the DNA end. The germline V gene has CDR1 LGHDT and CDR2 YNNKEL (reference sequence). The CDR3 has 14 amino acids.

This clonotype was counted a few times. The chain recombines TRBV6-6 with TRBJ1-5; 7 bases agree with TRBD1. Germline values: CDR1 MNHNY, CDR2 SVGAGI (reference sequence). Trimming cost V 2 bases and J 7 bases; bases outside gene matches: 11. This CDR3 spans 16 amino acids. The CDR3 loop is CASSYGTAPLGQPQHF. The CDR3 DNA follows: TGTGCCAGCAGTTACGGGACAGCGCCCTTAGGACAGCCCCAGCATTTT.

This rearrangement joins TRBV6-1 to TRBJ1-4; 7 bases map to TRBD1. Germline CDR1 MNHNS, CDR2 SASEGT. The V segment lost 4 bases and the J segment 10 bases; nucleotides outside the gene matches: 12. This CDR3 is built from 15 residues. In nucleotides, the CDR3 is TGTGCCAGCAGTGTGGGACAGAGTAATATGGGAAAACTGTTTTTT. It yields the protein CASSVGQSNMGKLFF.

Points on this clonotype: The junction departs from germline at one end; a sequencing error may be responsible. The rearrangement uses TRBV5-1 and TRBJ2-5, with D unclear. This CDR3 comprises 12 residues. CDR1 and CDR2 from the germline V gene are SGHRS and YFSETQ. The DNA for the CDR3 is TGCGCCAGCAGCCCGGACCCCGGCCCAAGTGTCTTC. Its protein is CASSPDPGPSVF.

V is TRBV5-1 and J is TRBJ2-1, with D unclear. The CDR3 sequence is 14 residues long. Germline CDR1 is SGHRS and CDR2 is YFSETQ. With 1 base removed from V and 3 bases from J, the gap between germline ends came to 8 bases. CDR3 amino acids: CASSLSHYYNEQFF. CDR3 DNA sequence: TGCGCCAGCAGCTTGTCGCACTACTACAATGAGCAGTTCTTC.

This chain connects TRBV6-6 to TRBJ2-5; 8 bases match TRBD1. V was clipped by 1 base and J by 13 bases; unmatched bases: 11. The CDR3 runs 14 residues. Germline V gene lookup returns CDR1 MNHNY and CDR2 SVGAGI (reference sequence). The CDR3 loop is CASSYLGQVYERYF. Here the CDR3 DNA reads TGTGCCAGCAGTTACTTGGGACAGGTCTACGAGCGGTACTTC.

V usage is TRBV6-5 and J usage is TRBJ1-1, with 7 bases that match TRBD1. From germline, CDR1 is MNHEY and CDR2 SVGAGI. The CDR3 is 13 residues long. J was trimmed by 6 bases and V by 7 bases; bases with no gene match: 8. CDR3 bases: TGTGCCAGCAACAGGGGAGTGGGAGCTGAAGCTTTCTTT. Translation gives CASNRGVGAEAFF.

This clonotype occurred a few times. This chain uses TRBV29-1 with TRBJ1-2; TRBD1 agrees at 9 bases. The J segment lost 4 bases and the V segment lost 5 bases, leaving 5 bases of the junction unmatched. Germline values: CDR1 SQVTM, CDR2 ANQGSEA. This CDR3 region has 13 residues. CDR3 region: CSVKGQGTYGYTF. The CDR3 DNA reads as TGCAGCGTTAAGGGACAGGGTACCTATGGCTACACCTTC.

This clonotype was picked up a small number of times. This sequence joins TRBV7-8 and TRBJ2-1; D is ambiguous. V shed 4 bases and J shed 0 bases, with 13 bases lying between them. Germline-derived CDR1 and CDR2 are SGHVS and FQNEAQ. The CDR3 extends over 16 amino acids. The CDR3 region is CASSSVGPSSYNEQFF. DNA of the CDR3: TGTGCCAGCAGCTCCGTCGGGCCGAGCTCCTACAATGAGCAGTTCTTC.

CDR3 in amino acids: CSASPAGVFSYEQYF. CDR3 nucleotide sequence: TGCAGTGCCTCCCCGGCGGGGGTTTTCTCCTACGAGCAGTACTTC. V is TRBV20-1 and J is TRBJ2-7; 7 bases align to TRBD2. Germline loops: CDR1 DFQATT, CDR2 SNEGSKA (reference sequence). V was clipped by 6 bases and J by 0 bases; unmatched bases: 11. The CDR3 runs 15 residues.

This clonotype came up a few times. The genes are TRBV7-9 and TRBJ2-4, with TRBD1 identical over 7 bases. CDR3 length equals 15 residues. Germline V gives CDR1 SEHNR, CDR2 FQNEAQ (reference sequence). V lost 1 base to trimming and J lost 6 bases; unmatched junction nucleotides: 6. For the CDR3, the DNA is TGTGCCAGCAGCTTAGAGGGGGCTTTAAGAAACATTCAGTACTTC. Translating it yields CASSLEGALRNIQYF. The whole variable domain, remainder taken from reference TRBV7-9 and TRBJ2-4, is DTGVSQNPRHKITKRGQNVTFRCDPISEHNRLYWYRQTLGQGPEFLTYFQNEAQLEKSRLLSDRFSAERPKGSFSTLEIQRTEQGDSAMYLCASSLEGALRNIQYFGAGTRLSVL.

This clonotype was seen a few times. The chain uses TRBV20-1 and TRBJ2-3, with TRBD2 matching 8 bases. Germline trimming cut 3 bases from V and 5 bases from J; bases unmatched to any gene: 13. Germline V gives CDR1 DFQATT, CDR2 SNEGSKA (reference sequence). The CDR3 spans 16 residues. CDR3 sequence: CSASASSGSIGDTQYF. CDR3 sequence (DNA): TGCAGTGCTAGTGCTTCCAGCGGGAGTATCGGAGATACGCAGTATTTT.

V and J are TRBV4-1 and TRBJ1-2; D might be TRBD1 (5 bases). Trimming left V 0 bases short and J 0 bases short, with 17 bases between. This CDR3 is 18 amino acids long. The V gene's germline CDR1 is MGHRA and CDR2 YSYEKL. The CDR3 DNA follows: TGCGCCAGCAGCCAAGATGCCGGACAAGGCATGACTAACTATGGCTACACCTTC. Protein product: CASSQDAGQGMTNYGYTF.

This clonotype was observed a handful of times. V and J are TRBV28 and TRBJ1-2; TRBD1 agrees at 9 bases. The V and J ends lost 2 bases and 4 bases, in that order; junction bases with no gene match: 5. This CDR3 is 15 amino acids long. Germline V gene sequence: CDR1 MDHEN, CDR2 SYDVKM. CDR3 coding DNA: TGTGCCAGCAGTTTAGGGACAGGGACGGGCTATGGCTACACCTTC. It translates to CASSLGTGTGYGYTF.

This clonotype came up a few times. The genes are TRBV6-5 and TRBJ1-1, with unresolved D. The CDR3 is 13 amino acids. Germline lookup yields CDR1 MNHEY and CDR2 SVGAGI. V dropped 6 bases and J dropped 0 bases, with 8 bases sitting between them. The CDR3 sequence is CASRQSVNTEAFF. CDR3 bases: TGTGCCAGCAGACAGTCAGTGAACACTGAAGCTTTCTTT.

This clonotype occurred a few times. The chain couples TRBV7-2 to TRBJ2-5, with a tentative D call TRBD1 (6 bases). Trimming left V 5 bases short and J 5 bases short, with 15 bases between. This CDR3 contains 14 residues. CDR1 is SGHTA and CDR2 is FQGNSA in the germline V gene. CDR3 loop: CASSPDSVMETQYF. The CDR3 DNA sequence: TGTGCCAGCAGCCCGGACAGTGTGATGGAGACCCAGTACTTC.

The chain is built from TRBV5-8 and TRBJ2-3; 7 nucleotides line up with TRBD1. CDR1 is SGHTS, CDR2 YDEGEE, per germline. Trimming removed 2 bases from V and 5 bases from J; junction bases left unmatched: 5. The CDR3 is 14 residues long. CDR3 nucleotides: TGTGCCAGCAGCTTAGACAGGGCAGGAGATACGCAGTATTTT. As protein: CASSLDRAGDTQYF.

V is TRBV14 and J is TRBJ1-1, with D possibly TRBD1 on 5 matching bases. V lost 4 bases and J 11 bases, leaving 14 bases between the germline ends. The CDR3 runs 12 residues. Germline CDR1 and CDR2: SGHDN and FVKESK. The CDR3 loop reads CASSLTRTRAFF. The CDR3 region has the DNA TGTGCCAGCAGCCTAACGAGGACAAGGGCTTTCTTT.

This clonotype has more than one count but fewer than ten. The chain has TRBV20-1 and TRBJ2-3, with 11 bases fitting TRBD2. The junction had 8 bases not matched to a gene; V was cut back by 5 bases and J by 1 base. Germline V gene lookup returns CDR1 DFQATT and CDR2 SNEGSKA (reference sequence). The CDR3 is 16 amino acids. CDR3: CSAAPLAGDRTDTQYF. As DNA, the CDR3 is TGCAGTGCTGCCCCACTAGCGGGGGACCGCACAGATACGCAGTATTTT.

The J gene is TRBJ2-1, the V gene TRBV20-1; 11 nucleotides match TRBD2. V lost 0 bases to trimming and J lost 2 bases; unmatched junction nucleotides: 0. This CDR3 has 15 amino acids. CDR1 is DFQATT and CDR2 is SNEGSKA in the germline V gene (reference sequence). CDR3: CSARDSGRAYNEQFF. DNA for the CDR3: TGCAGTGCTAGAGATAGCGGGAGGGCCTACAATGAGCAGTTCTTC.

There are a few counts of this clonotype. V is TRBV12-3 or TRBV12-4 and J is TRBJ1-5, with D possibly being TRBD1 (5 bases). This CDR3 has 14 amino acids. Trimming shortened V by 5 bases and J by 4 bases, and 12 bases separated the two germline ends. CDR3: CASSVTEQNQPQHF. The CDR3, as DNA: TGTGCCAGCAGTGTGACAGAGCAGAATCAGCCCCAGCATTTT.

Concerning this clonotype: The junction departs from the called germline gene at one end, perhaps through a read error. The chain uses TRBV20-1 and TRBJ1-3, with 7 bases matching TRBD1. The CDR3 totals 18 residues. CDR1 and CDR2 from the germline V gene are DFQATT and SNEGSKA (reference sequence). The CDR3 DNA follows: TGCAGTGCTAGAGATGCATCGACAGGGCTCTTTTCTGGAAGCACCATATATTTT. Translated, it gives CSARDASTGLFSGSTIYF.

J is TRBJ1-4 and V is TRBV10-2; D remains unclear. Germline CDR1 reads WSHSY; CDR2 reads SAAADI. The V end lost 2 bases, the J end lost 6 bases, and 10 bases lay between the germline ends. The CDR3 length is 14 residues. The CDR3 sequence is CASSEVGRDEKLFF. CDR3 sequence (DNA): TGCGCCAGCAGTGAGGTCGGTAGGGATGAAAAACTGTTTTTT.